This TCR beta chain was documented in a study of shared clonotypes between healthy human individuals. Trimming left V 0 bases short and J 3 bases short, with 15 bases between. The V gene's germline CDR1 is SGDLS and CDR2 YYNGEE. The CDR3 covers 16 residues. As to this clone: Antigen: not known.

Each sorted subset replicate got 200 ng genomic DNA, tens of thousands of genomes. TCRdb's copy holds only in-frame clones and misses some; the assay was immunoSEQ multiplex PCR. The sample consists of 2.3 million or so clones, 93% of them appearing once. Donors comprised only Caucasian adults living in Nashville, Tennessee. Study observations and caveats: Sharing across four donors was highest in naive CD4 (roughly 5%) and lowest in memory CD8 (0.4%).

The chain is built from TRBV9 and TRBJ2-5, with D perhaps TRBD1 (6 bases). This TCR derives from a man between 18 and 35 years old in good health. Some clones in this sample may be carry-over from other donors' samples. Input material: naive CD4+ T cells from PBMCs. Documented subset: CD45RA+ positively selected. The CDR3 loop is CASSVGPLTGKETQYF. CDR3 nucleotide sequence: TGTGCCAGCAGCGTAGGCCCTCTCACAGGGAAAGAGACCCAGTACTTC.